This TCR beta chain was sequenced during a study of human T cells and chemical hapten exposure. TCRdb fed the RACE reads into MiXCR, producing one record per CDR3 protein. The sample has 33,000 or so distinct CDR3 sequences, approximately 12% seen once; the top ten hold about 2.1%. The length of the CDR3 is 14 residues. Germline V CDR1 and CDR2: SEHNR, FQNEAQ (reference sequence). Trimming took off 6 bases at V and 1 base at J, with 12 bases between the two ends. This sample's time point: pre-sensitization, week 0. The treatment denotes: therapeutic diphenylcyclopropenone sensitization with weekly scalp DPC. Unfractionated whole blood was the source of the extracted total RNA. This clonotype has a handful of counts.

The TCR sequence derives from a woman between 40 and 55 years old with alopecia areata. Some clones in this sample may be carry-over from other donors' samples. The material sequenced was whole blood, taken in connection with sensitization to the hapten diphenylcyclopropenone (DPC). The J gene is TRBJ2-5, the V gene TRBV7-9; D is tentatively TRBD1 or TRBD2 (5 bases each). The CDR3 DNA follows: TGTGCCAGCAGTGGATCCGGGGCCCAAGAGACCCAGTACTTC. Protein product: CASSGSGAQETQYF.